The rows below give T cell receptor beta chains drawn from one sample of a study of T cells in localized non-small cell lung cancer. Repertoires were generated with immunoSEQ multiplex PCR, while TCRdb's copy carries only in-frame clones and drops some. This sample has about 53,000 clones, with 75% to 90% found just once. The input for sequencing was peripheral blood mononuclear cells, taken before any cancer treatment. The receptors come from a man between 40 and 70 years old with stage III lung adenocarcinoma. The CDR3 runs from the conserved cysteine through the conserved F or W. Fields, in order: D gene, V gene, clone size, J gene, CDR3 protein, CDR3 DNA. A D gene is named only where the DNA matches it firmly. Only part of the rows carry a size: once, few, many, or a class if the clone is expanded.

.	TRBV5-1	.	TRBJ2-3	CASRVGPYTDTQYF	TGCGCCAGCAGGGTAGGACCCTACACAGATACGCAGTATTTT
.	TRBV11-2	.	TRBJ2-2	CASSLRPGANGELFF	TGTGCCAGCAGCTTACGGCCAGGGGCAAACGGGGAGCTGTTTTTT
.	TRBV7-2	.	TRBJ1-2	CASSPHRTANYGYTF	TGTGCCAGCAGCCCTCACCGGACAGCCAACTATGGCTACACCTTC
.	TRBV5-6	.	TRBJ2-3	CASSGDLFRPDTQYF	TGTGCCAGCAGCGGGGACCTCTTTCGCCCAGATACGCAGTATTTT
TRBD1	TRBV18	.	TRBJ1-2	CASSPPGETGYGYTF	TGTGCCAGCTCACCACCTGGTGAGACAGGGTATGGCTACACCTTC
.	TRBV7-6	.	TRBJ1-1	CASSFLGEKMNTEAFF	TGTGCCAGCAGCTTTTTGGGGGAAAAGATGAACACTGAAGCTTTCTTT
.	TRBV7-8	.	TRBJ2-3	CASSLGRQASTDTQYF	TGTGCCAGCAGCTTAGGGAGACAGGCTAGCACAGATACGCAGTATTTT
TRBD2	TRBV5-1	.	TRBJ2-3	CATAGGREDTQYF	TGCGCCACCGCGGGGGGGCGCGAAGATACGCAGTATTTT
TRBD2	TRBV30	.	TRBJ2-7	CAWSRGLAGGSEQYF	TGTGCCTGGAGTAGAGGACTAGCGGGAGGTTCCGAGCAGTACTTC
TRBD1	TRBV19	.	TRBJ2-3	CASTQTGVKDTQYF	TGTGCCAGTACGCAGACAGGGGTTAAAGATACGCAGTATTTT
TRBD1	TRBV5-1	.	TRBJ2-2	CASSSQGLDGELFF	TGCGCCAGCAGCTCACAGGGGTTGGACGGGGAGCTGTTTTTT
TRBD2	TRBV10-3	.	TRBJ2-3	CAISATLAGSTDTQYF	TGTGCCATCAGTGCGACATTAGCGGGGAGCACAGATACGCAGTATTTT
TRBD1	TRBV6-6	few	TRBJ1-5	CASRPGGGGQPQHF	TGTGCCAGCAGGCCGGGAGGGGGCGGTCAGCCCCAGCATTTT
TRBD1	TRBV9	.	TRBJ2-7	CASSVGGTGTYEQYF	TGTGCCAGCAGCGTAGGGGGGACAGGGACCTACGAGCAGTACTTC
TRBD1	TRBV7-9	.	TRBJ2-1	CASSPRDRVNEQFF	TGTGCCAGCAGCCCCCGAGACAGGGTCAATGAGCAGTTCTTC
.	TRBV10-3	.	TRBJ1-4	CATRDATNEKLFF	TGTGCCACCCGGGACGCAACTAATGAAAAACTGTTTTTT
.	TRBV4-2	once	TRBJ2-6	CASSQDRGFGPTLSGANVLTF	TGTGCCAGCAGCCAAGATAGGGGGTTTGGGCCCACTCTCTCTGGGGCCAACGTCCTGACTTTC
TRBD2	TRBV7-7	.	TRBJ2-2	CASSPTSGRAYTGELFF	TGTGCCAGCAGTCCGACTAGCGGGAGGGCCTACACCGGGGAGCTGTTTTTT
.	TRBV30	.	TRBJ1-2	CAWSVSSRRITF	TGTGCCTGGAGTGTATCAAGTCGGAGAATCACCTTC
.	TRBV18	.	TRBJ1-2	CASSPPGRSYGYTF	TGTGCCAGCTCACCACCGGGACGGAGCTATGGCTACACCTTC
.	TRBV6-5	.	TRBJ2-2	CASRTGPSNTGELFF	TGTGCCAGCAGGACAGGACCCTCGAACACCGGGGAGCTGTTTTTT
TRBD1	TRBV4-1	.	TRBJ2-7	CASSQQLGQSYEQYF	TGCGCCAGCAGCCAACAGCTGGGACAGTCCTACGAGCAGTACTTC
.	TRBV18	.	TRBJ1-3	CASSPPVQSSGNTIYF	TGTGCCAGCTCACCACCTGTTCAGAGCTCTGGAAACACCATATATTTT
TRBD2	TRBV6-6	.	TRBJ2-5	CASSRGGRGTQYF	TGTGCCAGCAGTCGCGGGGGGCGGGGGACCCAGTACTTC
.	TRBV19	.	TRBJ1-2	CASSPDGANYGYTF	TGTGCCAGTAGTCCCGATGGGGCTAACTATGGCTACACCTTC